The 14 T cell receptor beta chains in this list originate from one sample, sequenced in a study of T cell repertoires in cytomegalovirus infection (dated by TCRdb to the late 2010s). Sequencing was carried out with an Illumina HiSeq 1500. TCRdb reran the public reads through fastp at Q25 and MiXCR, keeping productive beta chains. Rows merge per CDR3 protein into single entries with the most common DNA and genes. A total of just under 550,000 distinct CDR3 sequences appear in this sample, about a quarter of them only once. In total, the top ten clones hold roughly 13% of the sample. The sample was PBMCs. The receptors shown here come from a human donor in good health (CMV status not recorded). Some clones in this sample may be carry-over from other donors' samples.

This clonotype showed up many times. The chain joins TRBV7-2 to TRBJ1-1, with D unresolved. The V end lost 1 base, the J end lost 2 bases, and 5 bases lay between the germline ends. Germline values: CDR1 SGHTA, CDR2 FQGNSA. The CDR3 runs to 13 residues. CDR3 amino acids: CASSLEINTEAFF. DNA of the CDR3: TGTGCCAGCAGCTTAGAAATAAACACTGAAGCTTTCTTT.

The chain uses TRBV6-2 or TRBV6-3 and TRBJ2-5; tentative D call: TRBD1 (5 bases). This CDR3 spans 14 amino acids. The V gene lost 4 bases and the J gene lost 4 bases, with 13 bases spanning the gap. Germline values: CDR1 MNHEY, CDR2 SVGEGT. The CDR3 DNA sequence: TGTGCCAGCAGTTTGGAACTCAGGGCAGAGACCCAGTACTTC. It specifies CASSLELRAETQYF.

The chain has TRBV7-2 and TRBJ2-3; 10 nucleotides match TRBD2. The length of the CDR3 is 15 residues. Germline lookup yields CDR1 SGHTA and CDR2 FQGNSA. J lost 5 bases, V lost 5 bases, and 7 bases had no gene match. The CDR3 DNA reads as TGTGCCAGCAGCATAAGCGGGAGGGCCAAAGATACGCAGTATTTT. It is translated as CASSISGRAKDTQYF.

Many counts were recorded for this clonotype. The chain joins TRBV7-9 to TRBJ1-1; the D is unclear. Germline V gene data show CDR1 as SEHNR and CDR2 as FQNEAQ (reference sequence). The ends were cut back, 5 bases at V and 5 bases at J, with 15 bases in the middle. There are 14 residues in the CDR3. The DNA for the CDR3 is TGTGCCAGCAGCCGGGCCTCAGCCGGGACTGAAGCTTTCTTT. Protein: CASSRASAGTEAFF.

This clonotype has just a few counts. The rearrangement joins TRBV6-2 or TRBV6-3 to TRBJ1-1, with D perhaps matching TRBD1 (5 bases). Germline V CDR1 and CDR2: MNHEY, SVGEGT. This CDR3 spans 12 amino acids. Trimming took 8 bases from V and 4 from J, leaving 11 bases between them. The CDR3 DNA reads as TGTGCCAGCGGGGCGCGTGGCACTGAAGCTTTCTTT. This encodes CASGARGTEAFF.

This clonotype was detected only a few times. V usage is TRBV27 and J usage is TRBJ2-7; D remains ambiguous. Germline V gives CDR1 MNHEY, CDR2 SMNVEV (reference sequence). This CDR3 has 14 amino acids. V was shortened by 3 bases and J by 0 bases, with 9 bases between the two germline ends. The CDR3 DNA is TGTGCCAGCAGTTTCACTTTCAGCTCCTACGAGCAGTACTTC. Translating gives CASSFTFSSYEQYF.

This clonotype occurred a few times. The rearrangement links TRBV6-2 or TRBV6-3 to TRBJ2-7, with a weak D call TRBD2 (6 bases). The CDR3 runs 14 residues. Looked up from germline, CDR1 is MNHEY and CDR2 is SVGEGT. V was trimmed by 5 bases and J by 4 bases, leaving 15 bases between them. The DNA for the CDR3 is TGTGCCAGCAGTGAGGTTCCTAGCGTGTACGAGCAGTACTTC. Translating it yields CASSEVPSVYEQYF.

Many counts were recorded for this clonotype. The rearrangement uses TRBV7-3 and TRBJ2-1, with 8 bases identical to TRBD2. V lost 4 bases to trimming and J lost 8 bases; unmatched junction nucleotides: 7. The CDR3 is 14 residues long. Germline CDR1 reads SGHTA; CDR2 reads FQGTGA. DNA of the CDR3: TGTGCCAGCAGCTGGGGCGGGGGGCTCCATGAGCAGTTCTTC. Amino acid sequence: CASSWGGGLHEQFF.

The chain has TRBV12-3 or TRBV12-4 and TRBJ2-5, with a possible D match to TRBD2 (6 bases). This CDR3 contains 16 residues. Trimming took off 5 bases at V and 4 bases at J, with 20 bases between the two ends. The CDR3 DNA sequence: TGTGCCAGCAGTACCCCAAAAGGGAGGACATCAGAGACCCAGTACTTC. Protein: CASSTPKGRTSETQYF.

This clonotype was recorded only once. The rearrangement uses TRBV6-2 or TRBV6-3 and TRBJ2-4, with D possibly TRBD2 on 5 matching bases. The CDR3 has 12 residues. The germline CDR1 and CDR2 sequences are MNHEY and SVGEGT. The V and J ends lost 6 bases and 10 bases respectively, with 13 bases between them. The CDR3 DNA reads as TGTGCCAGCAGGCAAATACCGGGGATTCAGTACTTC. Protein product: CASRQIPGIQYF.

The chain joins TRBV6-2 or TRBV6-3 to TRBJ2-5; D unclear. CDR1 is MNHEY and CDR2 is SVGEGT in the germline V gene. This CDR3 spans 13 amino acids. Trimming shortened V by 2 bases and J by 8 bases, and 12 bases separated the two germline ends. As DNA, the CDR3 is TGTGCCAGCAGTTACCCCCTTCGAGAAACCCAGTACTTC. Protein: CASSYPLRETQYF.

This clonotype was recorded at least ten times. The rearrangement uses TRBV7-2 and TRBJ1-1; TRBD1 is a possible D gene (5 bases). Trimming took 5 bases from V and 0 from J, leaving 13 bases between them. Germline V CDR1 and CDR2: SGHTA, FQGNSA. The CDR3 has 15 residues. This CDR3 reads CASSEAGTVNTEAFF. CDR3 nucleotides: TGTGCCAGCAGCGAGGCCGGGACGGTGAACACTGAAGCTTTCTTT. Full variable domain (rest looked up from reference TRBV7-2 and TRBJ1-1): GAGVSQSPSNKVTEKGKDVELRCDPISGHTALYWYRQSLGQGLEFLIYFQGNSAPDKSGLPSDRFSAERTGGSVSTLTIQRTQQEDSAVYLCASSEAGTVNTEAFFGQGTRLTVV.

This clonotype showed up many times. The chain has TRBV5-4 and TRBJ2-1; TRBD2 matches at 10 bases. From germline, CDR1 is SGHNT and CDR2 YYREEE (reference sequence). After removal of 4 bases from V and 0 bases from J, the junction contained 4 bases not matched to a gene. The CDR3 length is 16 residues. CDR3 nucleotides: TGTGCCAGCAGCGTTAGCGGGAGGAGCTCCTACAATGAGCAGTTCTTC. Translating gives CASSVSGRSSYNEQFF.

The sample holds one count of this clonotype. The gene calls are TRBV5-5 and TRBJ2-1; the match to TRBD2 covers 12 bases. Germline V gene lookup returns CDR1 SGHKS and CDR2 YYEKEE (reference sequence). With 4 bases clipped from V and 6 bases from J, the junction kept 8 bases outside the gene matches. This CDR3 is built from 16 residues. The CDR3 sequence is CASSRIGGLAGNEQFF. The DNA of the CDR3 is TGTGCCAGCAGCCGGATCGGGGGACTAGCGGGCAATGAGCAGTTCTTC. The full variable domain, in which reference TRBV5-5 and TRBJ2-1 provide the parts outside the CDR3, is DAGVTQSPTHLIKTRGQQVTLRCSPISGHKSVSWYQQVLGQGPQFIFQYYEKEERGRGNFPDRFSARQFPNYSSELNVNALLLGDSALYLCASSRIGGLAGNEQFFGPGTRLTVL.